Listed below are T cell receptor beta chains from one sample, sequenced in a study of blood T cell repertoires in COVID-19. TCRdb's copy holds only in-frame clones and misses some; the assay was immunoSEQ multiplex PCR. The sample has approximately 200,000 clones; roughly 81% are singletons. Sequencing was carried out using peripheral blood. The source of these receptors is a man in his forties or fifties who had recovered from COVID-19. Both conserved end residues are part of each CDR3. A D gene is named only where the DNA matches it firmly. Not every row has a clone size; where given, it reads once, few, many or a size class.

>TRBV11-2|NA|TRBD2|TRBJ2-3
TGTGCCAGCAGCTTAGTAGCGGGAGGGGGCACAGATACGCAGTATTTT
CASSLVAGGGTDTQYF
>TRBV11-2|NA|TRBD1|TRBJ1-6
TGTGCCAGCAGCTCACGAGCCCCTGGGACAGGCTCACCCCTCCACTTT
CASSSRAPGTGSPLHF
>TRBV18|NA|NA|TRBJ1-2
TGTGCCAGCTCACCAGCAGGCGTCGGCTACACCTTC
CASSPAGVGYTF
>TRBV5-1|NA|TRBD1|TRBJ1-2
TGCGCCAGCAGCGGGGGACAGGGGGTTGGTGGCTACACCTTC
CASSGGQGVGGYTF
>TRBV6-5|once|TRBD1|TRBJ1-2
TGTGCCAGCAGAACACCGGGACAGGGTTTCTATGGCTACACCTTC
CASRTPGQGFYGYTF
>TRBV28|NA|TRBD1|TRBJ2-5
TGTGCCAGCAGTTCCTTGCAGGGGGCAAGGGAGACCCAGTACTTC
CASSSLQGARETQYF
>TRBV3-1/TRBV3-2|NA|NA|TRBJ1-3
TGTGCCAGCAGCACGCGACAGGCGCACTCTGGAAACACCATATATTTT
CASSTRQAHSGNTIYF
>TRBV5-5|NA|TRBD1|TRBJ2-3
TGTGCCAGCAGCGCCGGGACAGGGGGAACTACAGATACGCAGTATTTT
CASSAGTGGTTDTQYF
>TRBV9|few|TRBD2|TRBJ2-7
TGTGCCAGCAGCCCCCACCTGACTAGCGGGGTTTACGAGCAGTACTTC
CASSPHLTSGVYEQYF
>TRBV7-2|NA|NA|TRBJ1-2
TGTGCCAGCAGCTTGGCACAAACGTCTAACTATGGCTACACCTTC
CASSLAQTSNYGYTF
>TRBV27|NA|NA|TRBJ1-5
TGTGCCAGCAGTTTATCCCGCGGGACGGGGAATCAGCCCCAGCATTTT
CASSLSRGTGNQPQHF
>TRBV27|NA|NA|TRBJ2-1
TGTGCCAGCAGTTTATCTCCTGCCGTGATAGTCTCCTACAATGAGCAGTTCTTC
CASSLSPAVIVSYNEQFF
>TRBV3-1/TRBV3-2|NA|TRBD2|TRBJ2-1
TGTGCCAGCAGCTCATGGACTAGCGGGAGCTCCAATGAGCAGTTCTTC
CASSSWTSGSSNEQFF
>TRBV28|NA|NA|TRBJ1-2
TGTGCCAGCAGTTTCCCCTTAGATCTTGGCTACACCTTC
CASSFPLDLGYTF
>TRBV28|NA|NA|TRBJ2-3
TGTGCCAGCAGTACCCAGGGAGGGGGTAGGGATACGCAGTATTTT
CASSTQGGGRDTQYF
>TRBV6-1|once|NA|TRBJ2-3
TGTGCCAGCAGTGAAGTGGGGAGTAGGACAGATACGCAGTATTTT
CASSEVGSRTDTQYF
>TRBV3-1/TRBV3-2|NA|NA|TRBJ1-2
TGTGCCAGCAGCCAAGAGCCGGGAATAAGGGGCTACACCTTC
CASSQEPGIRGYTF
>TRBV5-1|NA|TRBD2|TRBJ2-3
TGCGCCAGCAGCTCCCCGGGACTAGCGGGATTGGCGCAGTATTTT
CASSSPGLAGLAQYF
>TRBV28|NA|NA|TRBJ1-5
TGTGCCAGCAGTTTGGGGCACAGTCAGCCCCAGCATTTT
CASSLGHSQPQHF
>TRBV7-2|NA|TRBD2|TRBJ2-3
TGTGCCAGCAGCCGTAGCGGGCCTCCTAGCACAGATACGCAGTATTTT
CASSRSGPPSTDTQYF
>TRBV18|NA|NA|TRBJ2-1
TGTGCCAGCTCACCAGGGGGGTACAATGAGCAGTTCTTC
CASSPGGYNEQFF
>TRBV19|once|TRBD1|TRBJ1-1
TGTGCCAGTAGAAGGGACAGGGTGAACACTGAAGCTTTCTTT
CASRRDRVNTEAFF
>TRBV12-3/TRBV12-4|NA|NA|TRBJ1-1
TGTGCCAGCAGGGGGACTGTGGAAGCTTTCTTT
CASRGTVEAFF
>TRBV6-5|NA|NA|TRBJ1-5
TGTGCCAGCAGACCGGACAGAAATAGCAATCAGCCCCAGCATTTT
CASRPDRNSNQPQHF
>TRBV7-9|NA|TRBD1|TRBJ2-5
TGTGCCAGCAGCCCCGGGACAGGGGGTGGGGAGACCCAGTACTTC
CASSPGTGGGETQYF
>TRBV27|NA|NA|TRBJ1-5
TGTGCCAGCAGTTTAGGAGTCGGGGGGCGCAGGGGCAATCAGCCCCAGCATTTT
CASSLGVGGRRGNQPQHF
>TRBV28|NA|NA|TRBJ1-5
TGTGCCAGCAGTTCCCCGGGGCAGCCCCAGCATTTT
CASSSPGQPQHF